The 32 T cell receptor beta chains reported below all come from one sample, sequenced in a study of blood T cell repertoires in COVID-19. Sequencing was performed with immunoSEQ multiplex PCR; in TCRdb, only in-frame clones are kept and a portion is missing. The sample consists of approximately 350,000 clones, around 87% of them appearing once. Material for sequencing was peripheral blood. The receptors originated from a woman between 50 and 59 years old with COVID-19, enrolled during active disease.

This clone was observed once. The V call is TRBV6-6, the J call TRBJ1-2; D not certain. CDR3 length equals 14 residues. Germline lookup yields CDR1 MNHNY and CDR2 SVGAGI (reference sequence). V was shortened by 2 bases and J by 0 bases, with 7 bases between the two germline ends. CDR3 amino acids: CASSYNAANYGYTF. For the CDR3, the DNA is TGTGCCAGCAGTTACAACGCGGCTAACTATGGCTACACCTTC.

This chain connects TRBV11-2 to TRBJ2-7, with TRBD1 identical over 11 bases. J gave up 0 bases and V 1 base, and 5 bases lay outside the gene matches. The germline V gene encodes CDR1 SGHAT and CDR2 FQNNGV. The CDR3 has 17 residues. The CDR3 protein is CASSLVLGQGASYEQYF. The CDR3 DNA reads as TGTGCCAGCAGCTTAGTCCTTGGACAGGGGGCCTCCTACGAGCAGTACTTC.

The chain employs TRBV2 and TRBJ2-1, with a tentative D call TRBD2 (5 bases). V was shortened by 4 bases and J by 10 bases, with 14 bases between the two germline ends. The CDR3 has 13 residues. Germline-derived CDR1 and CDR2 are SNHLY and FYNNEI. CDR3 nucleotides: TGTGCCAGCAGTGGTTTCGGGGTTGGCGAGCAGTTCTTC. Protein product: CASSGFGVGEQFF.

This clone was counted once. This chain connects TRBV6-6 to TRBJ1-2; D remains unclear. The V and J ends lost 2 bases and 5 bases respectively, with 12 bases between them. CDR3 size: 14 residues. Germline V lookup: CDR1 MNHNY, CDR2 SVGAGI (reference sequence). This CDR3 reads CASSYNGVQYGYTF. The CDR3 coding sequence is TGTGCCAGCAGTTACAACGGGGTCCAATATGGCTACACCTTC.

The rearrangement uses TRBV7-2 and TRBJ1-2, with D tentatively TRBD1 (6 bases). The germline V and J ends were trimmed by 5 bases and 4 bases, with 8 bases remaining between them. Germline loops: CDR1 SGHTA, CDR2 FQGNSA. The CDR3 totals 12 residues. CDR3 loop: CASSEGGYGYTF. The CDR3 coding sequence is TGTGCCAGCAGCGAAGGGGGCTATGGCTACACCTTC.

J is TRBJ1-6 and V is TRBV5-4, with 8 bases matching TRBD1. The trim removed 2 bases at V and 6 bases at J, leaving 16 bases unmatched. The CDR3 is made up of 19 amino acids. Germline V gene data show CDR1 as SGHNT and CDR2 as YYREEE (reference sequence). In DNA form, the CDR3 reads TGTGCCAGCAGCTTACAGGCCAGGGGGCCCGAGAGTAGTAATTCACCCCTCCACTTT. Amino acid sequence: CASSLQARGPESSNSPLHF.

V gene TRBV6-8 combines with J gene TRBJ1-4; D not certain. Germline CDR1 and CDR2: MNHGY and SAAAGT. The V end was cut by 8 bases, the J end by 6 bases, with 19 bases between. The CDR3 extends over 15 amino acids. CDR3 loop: CASPRGRAEDEKLFF. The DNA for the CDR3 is TGTGCCAGCCCCCGAGGAAGAGCCGAGGATGAAAAACTGTTTTTT.

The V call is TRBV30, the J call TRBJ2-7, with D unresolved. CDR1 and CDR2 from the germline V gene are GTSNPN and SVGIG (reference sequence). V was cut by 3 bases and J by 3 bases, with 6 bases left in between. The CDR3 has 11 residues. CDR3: CAWSDNYEQYF. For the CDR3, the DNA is TGTGCCTGGAGCGACAACTACGAGCAGTACTTC.

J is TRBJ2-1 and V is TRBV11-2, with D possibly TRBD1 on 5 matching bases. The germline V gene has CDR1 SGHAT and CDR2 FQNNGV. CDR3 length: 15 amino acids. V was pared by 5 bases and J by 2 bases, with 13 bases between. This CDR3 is CASSPSQGPYNEQFF. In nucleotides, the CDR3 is TGTGCCAGCAGCCCCTCGCAGGGCCCCTACAATGAGCAGTTCTTC.

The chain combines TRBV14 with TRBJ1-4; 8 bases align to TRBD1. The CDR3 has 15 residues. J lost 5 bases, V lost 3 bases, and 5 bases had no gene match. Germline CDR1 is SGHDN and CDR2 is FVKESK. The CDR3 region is CASSQRTGRNEKLFF. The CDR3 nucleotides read TGTGCCAGCAGCCAGAGGACAGGGAGGAATGAAAAACTGTTTTTT.

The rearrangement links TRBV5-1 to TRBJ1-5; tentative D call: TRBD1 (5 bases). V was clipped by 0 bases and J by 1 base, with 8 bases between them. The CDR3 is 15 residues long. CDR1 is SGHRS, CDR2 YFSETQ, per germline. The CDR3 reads CASSLGQGSNQPQHF. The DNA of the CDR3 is TGCGCCAGCAGCTTGGGTCAGGGAAGCAATCAGCCCCAGCATTTT.

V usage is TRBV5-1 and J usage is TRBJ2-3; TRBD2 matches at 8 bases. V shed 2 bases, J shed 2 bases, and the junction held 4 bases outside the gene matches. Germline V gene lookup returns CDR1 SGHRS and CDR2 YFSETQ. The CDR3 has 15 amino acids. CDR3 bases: TGCGCCAGCAGCTTAGCGGGAGCTATCACAGATACGCAGTATTTT. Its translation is CASSLAGAITDTQYF.

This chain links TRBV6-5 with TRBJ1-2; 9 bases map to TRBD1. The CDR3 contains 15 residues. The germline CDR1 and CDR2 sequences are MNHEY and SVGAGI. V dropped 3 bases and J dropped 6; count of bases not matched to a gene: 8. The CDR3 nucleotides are TGTGCCAGCAGTTATGGGGGACAGGGTTCGAATGGCTACACCTTC. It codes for CASSYGGQGSNGYTF.

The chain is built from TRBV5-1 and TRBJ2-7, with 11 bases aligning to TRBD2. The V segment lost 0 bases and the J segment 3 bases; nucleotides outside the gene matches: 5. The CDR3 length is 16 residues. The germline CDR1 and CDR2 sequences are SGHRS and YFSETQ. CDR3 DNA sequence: TGCGCCAGCAGCTTGGGGCAGACTAGCGGGGACTACGAGCAGTACTTC. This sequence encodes CASSLGQTSGDYEQYF.

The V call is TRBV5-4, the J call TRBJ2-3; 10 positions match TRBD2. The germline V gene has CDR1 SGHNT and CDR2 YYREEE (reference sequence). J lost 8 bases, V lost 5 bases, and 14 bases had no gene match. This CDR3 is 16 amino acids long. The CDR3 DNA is TGTGCCAGCAGTCTAGCGGGAGCCCAAGCTAAGGGTACGCAGTATTTT. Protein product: CASSLAGAQAKGTQYF.

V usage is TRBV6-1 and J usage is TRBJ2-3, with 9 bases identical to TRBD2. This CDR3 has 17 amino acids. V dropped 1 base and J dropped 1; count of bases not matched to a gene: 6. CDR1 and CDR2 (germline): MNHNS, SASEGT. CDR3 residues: CASSEVLAGLGTDTQYF. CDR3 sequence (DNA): TGTGCCAGCAGTGAAGTCCTAGCGGGACTCGGCACAGATACGCAGTATTTT.

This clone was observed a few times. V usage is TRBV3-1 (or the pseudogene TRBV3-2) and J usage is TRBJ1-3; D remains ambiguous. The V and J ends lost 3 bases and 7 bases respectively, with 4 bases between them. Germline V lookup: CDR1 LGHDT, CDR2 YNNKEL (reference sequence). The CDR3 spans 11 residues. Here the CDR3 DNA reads TGTGCCAGCAGCCACGGGAACACCATATATTTT. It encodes CASSHGNTIYF.

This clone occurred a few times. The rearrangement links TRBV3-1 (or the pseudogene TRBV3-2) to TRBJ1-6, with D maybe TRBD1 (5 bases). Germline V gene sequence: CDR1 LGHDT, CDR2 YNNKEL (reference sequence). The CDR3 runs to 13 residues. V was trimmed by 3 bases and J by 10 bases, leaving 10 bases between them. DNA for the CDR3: TGTGCCAGCAGCCAGGGACTGCTCTCACCCCTCCACTTT. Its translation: CASSQGLLSPLHF.

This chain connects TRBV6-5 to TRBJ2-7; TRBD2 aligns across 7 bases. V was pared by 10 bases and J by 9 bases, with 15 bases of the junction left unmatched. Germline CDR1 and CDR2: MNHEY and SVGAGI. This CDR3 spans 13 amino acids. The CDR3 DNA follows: TGTGCCACCCTTACAGGCGGGAGCATGGTGCAGTACTTC. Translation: CATLTGGSMVQYF.

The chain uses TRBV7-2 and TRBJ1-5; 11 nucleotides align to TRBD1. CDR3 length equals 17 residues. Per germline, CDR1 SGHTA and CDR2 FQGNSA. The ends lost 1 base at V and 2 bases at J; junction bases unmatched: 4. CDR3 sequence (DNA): TGTGCCAGCAGCTTAGGGACAGGGGGCTGGGGCAATCAGCCCCAGCATTTT. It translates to CASSLGTGGWGNQPQHF.

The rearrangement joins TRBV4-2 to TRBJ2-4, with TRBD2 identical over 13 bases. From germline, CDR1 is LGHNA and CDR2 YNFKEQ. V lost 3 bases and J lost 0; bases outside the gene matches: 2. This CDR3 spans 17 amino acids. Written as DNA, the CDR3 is TGTGCCAGCAGCCACGGACTAGCGGGAGCAGCCAAAAACATTCAGTACTTC. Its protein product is CASSHGLAGAAKNIQYF.

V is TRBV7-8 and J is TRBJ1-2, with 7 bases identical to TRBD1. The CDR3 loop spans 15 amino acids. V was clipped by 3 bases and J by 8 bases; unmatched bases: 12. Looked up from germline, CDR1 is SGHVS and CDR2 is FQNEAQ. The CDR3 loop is CASSLGQWARGGYTF. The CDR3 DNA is TGTGCCAGCAGCTTGGGACAGTGGGCCAGGGGGGGCTACACCTTC.

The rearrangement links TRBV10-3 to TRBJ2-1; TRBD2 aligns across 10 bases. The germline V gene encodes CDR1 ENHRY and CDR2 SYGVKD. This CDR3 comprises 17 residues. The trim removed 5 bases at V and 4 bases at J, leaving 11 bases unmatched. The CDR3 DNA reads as TGTGCCATCAGTACAGGCCTCGGACTAGCGGAATACAATGAGCAGTTCTTC. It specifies CAISTGLGLAEYNEQFF.

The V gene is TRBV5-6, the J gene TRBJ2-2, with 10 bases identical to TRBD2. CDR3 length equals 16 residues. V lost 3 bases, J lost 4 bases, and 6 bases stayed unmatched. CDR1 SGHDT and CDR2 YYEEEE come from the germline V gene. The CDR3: CASSSWTSGITGELFF. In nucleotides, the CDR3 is TGTGCCAGCAGCTCCTGGACTAGCGGCATCACCGGGGAGCTGTTTTTT.

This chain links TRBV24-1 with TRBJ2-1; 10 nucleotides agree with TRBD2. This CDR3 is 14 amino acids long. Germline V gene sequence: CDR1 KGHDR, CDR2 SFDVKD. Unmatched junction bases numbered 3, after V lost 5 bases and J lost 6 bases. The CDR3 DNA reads TGTGCCACCAGTGCTAGCGGGAGCCGCAATGAGCAGTTCTTC. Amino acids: CATSASGSRNEQFF.

CDR3 protein: CASSSYSGTGAPYEQYF. The CDR3 nucleotides read TGTGCCAGCAGTTCCTATTCCGGGACAGGGGCCCCCTACGAGCAGTACTTC. The rearrangement links TRBV28 to TRBJ2-7, with 10 bases that match TRBD1. Germline V gene lookup returns CDR1 MDHEN and CDR2 SYDVKM. The CDR3 runs to 17 residues. V dropped 4 bases and J dropped 2; count of bases not matched to a gene: 11.

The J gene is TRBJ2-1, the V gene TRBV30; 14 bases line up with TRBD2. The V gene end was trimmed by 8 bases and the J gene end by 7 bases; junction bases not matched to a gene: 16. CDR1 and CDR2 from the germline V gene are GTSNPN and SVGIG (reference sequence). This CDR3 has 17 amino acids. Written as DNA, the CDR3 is TGTGCCCGCGGACTAGCGGGAGGCCGTCGGACTTTGAATGAGCAGTTCTTC. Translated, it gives CARGLAGGRRTLNEQFF. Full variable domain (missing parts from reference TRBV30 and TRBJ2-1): SQTIHQWPATLVQPVGSPLSLECTVEGTSNPNLYWYRQAAGRGLQLLFYSVGIGQISSEVPQNLSASRPQDRQFILSSKKLLLSDSGFYLCARGLAGGRRTLNEQFFGPGTRLTVL.

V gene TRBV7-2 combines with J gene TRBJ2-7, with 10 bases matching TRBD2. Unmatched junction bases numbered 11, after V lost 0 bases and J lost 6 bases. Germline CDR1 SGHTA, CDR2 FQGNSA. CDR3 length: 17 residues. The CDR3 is CASSLALASGRSGEQYF. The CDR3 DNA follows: TGTGCCAGCAGCTTAGCGCTGGCTAGCGGGAGATCAGGCGAGCAGTACTTC.

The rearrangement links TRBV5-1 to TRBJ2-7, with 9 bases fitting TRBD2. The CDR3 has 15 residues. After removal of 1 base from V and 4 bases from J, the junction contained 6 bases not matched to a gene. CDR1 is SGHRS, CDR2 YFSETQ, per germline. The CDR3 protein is CASSLRTSGLYEQYF. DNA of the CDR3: TGCGCCAGCAGCTTGCGCACTAGCGGGTTATACGAGCAGTACTTC.

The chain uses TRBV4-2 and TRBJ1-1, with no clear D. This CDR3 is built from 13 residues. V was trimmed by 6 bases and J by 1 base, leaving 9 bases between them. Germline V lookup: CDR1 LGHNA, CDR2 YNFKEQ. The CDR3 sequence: CASRKRSNTEAFF. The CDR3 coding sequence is TGTGCCAGCAGAAAGAGGTCGAACACTGAAGCTTTCTTT.

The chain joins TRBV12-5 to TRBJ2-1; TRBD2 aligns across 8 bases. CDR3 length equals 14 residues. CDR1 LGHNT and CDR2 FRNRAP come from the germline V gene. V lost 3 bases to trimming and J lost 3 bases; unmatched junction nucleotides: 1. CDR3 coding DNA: TGTGCTAGTGGTTTAGGGACTAGCTACAATGAGCAGTTCTTC. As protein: CASGLGTSYNEQFF. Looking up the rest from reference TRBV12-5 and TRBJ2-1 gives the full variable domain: DARVTQTPRHKVTEMGQEVTMRCQPILGHNTVFWYRQTMMQGLELLAYFRNRAPLDDSGMPKDRFSAEMPDATLATLKIQPSEPRDSAVYFCASGLGTSYNEQFFGPGTRLTVL.

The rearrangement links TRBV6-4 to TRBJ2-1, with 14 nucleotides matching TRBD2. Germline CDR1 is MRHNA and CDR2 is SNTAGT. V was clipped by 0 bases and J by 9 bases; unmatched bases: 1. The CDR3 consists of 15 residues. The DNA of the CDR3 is TGTGCCAGCAGTGACTCGGGACTAGCGGGAGTTGAGCAGTTCTTC. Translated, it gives CASSDSGLAGVEQFF.